These 27 T cell receptor beta chains came from one sample sequenced in a study of blood T cell repertoires in COVID-19. Clones were read by immunoSEQ multiplex PCR, and TCRdb kept only the in-frame ones, dropping some. The data show 200,000 or so clones, with approximately 87% seen just once and about 0.72% held by the top ten. Specimen: peripheral blood. The receptors shown here come from an older woman with acute or convalescent COVID-19.

The chain is built from TRBV2 and TRBJ1-2; TRBD1 is a possible D gene (6 bases). V was clipped by 6 bases and J by 0 bases, with 11 bases between them. The CDR3 sequence is 14 residues long. The germline V gene encodes CDR1 SNHLY and CDR2 FYNNEI. This CDR3 is CASSAQGSNYGYTF. CDR3 DNA: TGTGCCAGCAGCGCACAGGGCTCTAACTATGGCTACACCTTC.

The chain carries TRBV7-8 and TRBJ2-1; D perhaps matches TRBD2 (6 bases). The CDR3 sequence is 15 residues long. V lost 0 bases and J lost 4, with 10 bases in between. CDR1 and CDR2 (germline): SGHVS, FQNEAQ. CDR3 sequence reads: CASSLAGLQYNEQFF. As DNA, the CDR3 is TGTGCCAGCAGCTTAGCGGGACTTCAATACAATGAGCAGTTCTTC.

CDR3 in DNA: TGCGCCAGCAGCTTGGTAGTCTCTGGGGCCAACGTCCTGACTTTC. Its protein product is CASSLVVSGANVLTF. V and J are TRBV5-1 and TRBJ2-6, with D unclear. The CDR3 loop spans 15 amino acids. CDR1 is SGHRS and CDR2 is YFSETQ in the germline V gene. Trimming left V 0 bases short and J 0 bases short, with 4 bases between.

This clone was detected only a few times. The rearrangement joins TRBV29-1 to TRBJ1-1; 8 bases are shared with TRBD1. The CDR3 length is 12 residues. Trimming at V came to 6 bases and at J to 11 bases, leaving 11 bases not matched to a gene. Germline CDR1 SQVTM, CDR2 ANQGSEA. The CDR3 DNA follows: TGCAGCGTGCTAGAGGACAGGGTAGGTGCTTTCTTT. This gives the protein CSVLEDRVGAFF.

This rearrangement joins TRBV28 to TRBJ1-6; the D is unclear. The CDR3 runs 14 residues. CDR1 is MDHEN, CDR2 SYDVKM, per germline. Trimming removed 2 bases at V and 6 bases at J, with 8 bases between. For the CDR3, the DNA is TGTGCCAGCAGTTTACAACAACGTAATTCACCCCTCCACTTT. Amino acid sequence: CASSLQQRNSPLHF.

This chain connects TRBV12-3 or TRBV12-4 to TRBJ1-2; D is unclear. Trimming stripped 4 bases from V and 0 bases from J, with 6 bases between. This CDR3 region has 13 residues. The CDR3 reads CASSSRSNYGYTF. The DNA of the CDR3 is TGTGCCAGCAGTTCCCGGTCTAACTATGGCTACACCTTC.

The chain has TRBV12-5 and TRBJ2-7; TRBD1 aligns across 7 bases. There are 13 residues in the CDR3. Per the germline V gene, CDR1 is LGHNT and CDR2 is FRNRAP. V was pared by 7 bases and J by 1 base, with 4 bases of the junction left unmatched. In DNA, the CDR3 is TGTGCTAGTGATTTACAGGGGTCCTACGAGCAGTACTTC. Translating gives CASDLQGSYEQYF.

The chain combines TRBV4-1 with TRBJ2-7; 7 bases line up with TRBD1. The CDR3 has 15 residues. V was pared by 1 base and J by 1 base, with 4 bases of the junction left unmatched. Germline V gene data show CDR1 as MGHRA and CDR2 as YSYEKL. The CDR3 loop reads CASSQGDSRSYEQYF. CDR3 nucleotide sequence: TGCGCCAGCAGCCAAGGGGACAGCCGTTCCTACGAGCAGTACTTC.

This chain connects TRBV3-1 (or the pseudogene TRBV3-2) to TRBJ2-7; TRBD2 matches 9 bases. J gave up 4 bases and V 1 base, and 11 bases lay outside the gene matches. CDR1 is LGHDT and CDR2 is YNNKEL in the germline V gene (reference sequence). The CDR3 runs to 17 residues. CDR3 amino acids: CASSQAVSGSGWYEQYF. The CDR3 DNA sequence: TGTGCCAGCAGCCAAGCCGTTAGCGGGAGTGGTTGGTACGAGCAGTACTTC.

The DNA for the CDR3 is TGTGCCAGCAGTGACGCCAGGGCGGAAGGCTACACCTTC. This sequence encodes CASSDARAEGYTF. The chain is built from TRBV25-1 and TRBJ1-2; tentatively, D is TRBD1 (5 bases). In germline, CDR1 is MGHDK, CDR2 SYGVNS. Trimming pared 3 bases from V and 8 bases from J, leaving 13 bases between. This CDR3 is 13 amino acids long.

The rearrangement uses TRBV6-5 and TRBJ1-3, with unresolved D. This CDR3 contains 15 residues. The ends were cut back, 0 bases at V and 0 bases at J, with 6 bases in the middle. Germline assignment: CDR1 MNHEY and CDR2 SVGAGI. The DNA of the CDR3 is TGTGCCAGCAGTTACTCGGTCAGCTCTGGAAACACCATATATTTT. Translation gives CASSYSVSSGNTIYF.

The rearrangement links TRBV7-2 to TRBJ1-2; 11 bases are shared with TRBD1. V trimming: 3 bases; J trimming: 5 bases; junction bases outside the gene matches: 2. In germline, CDR1 is SGHTA, CDR2 FQGNSA. The CDR3 totals 14 residues. The CDR3 protein is CASSFGTGGYGYTF. The CDR3 DNA reads TGTGCCAGCAGCTTCGGGACAGGGGGGTATGGCTACACCTTC.

The V call is TRBV10-1, the J call TRBJ2-7; TRBD1 aligns across 10 bases. V dropped 10 bases and J dropped 6; count of bases not matched to a gene: 3. Looked up from germline, CDR1 is WNHNN and CDR2 is SYGVQD (reference sequence). The CDR3 spans 11 residues. The DNA of the CDR3 is TGCGCCACCGGGACAGGGGTCGAGCAGTACTTC. Protein sequence: CATGTGVEQYF.

Here the CDR3 reads CASSRQGGTEAFF. CDR3 coding DNA: TGTGCCAGCAGCAGGCAGGGGGGCACTGAAGCTTTCTTT. V gene TRBV3-1 (or the pseudogene TRBV3-2) combines with J gene TRBJ1-1; 7 bases fit TRBD1. V lost 5 bases to trimming and J lost 4 bases; unmatched junction nucleotides: 4. Germline V lookup: CDR1 LGHDT, CDR2 YNNKEL (reference sequence). The CDR3 runs to 13 residues.

The gene calls are TRBV9 and TRBJ1-6, with D tentatively TRBD1 (6 bases). The germline V and J ends were trimmed by 5 bases and 9 bases, with 12 bases remaining between them. The germline CDR1 and CDR2 sequences are SGDLS and YYNGEE. This CDR3 region has 13 residues. CDR3 in DNA: TGTGCCAGCAGTACAGGGTCAACTTCACCCCTCCACTTT. Protein: CASSTGSTSPLHF.

This clone was seen more than once but under ten times. The chain couples TRBV6-5 to TRBJ1-1; D perhaps matches TRBD1 (6 bases). Germline assignment: CDR1 MNHEY and CDR2 SVGAGI. The length of the CDR3 is 14 residues. V was trimmed by 6 bases and J by 3 bases, leaving 14 bases between them. The DNA of the CDR3 is TGTGCCAGCAGAAGGGACAACGTGGACACTGAAGCTTTCTTT. Protein: CASRRDNVDTEAFF.

V and J are TRBV2 and TRBJ2-7; tentatively, D is TRBD2 (6 bases). The V and J ends lost 4 bases and 4 bases respectively, with 23 bases between them. Germline lookup yields CDR1 SNHLY and CDR2 FYNNEI. The CDR3 loop spans 17 amino acids. The chain's CDR3 is CASSVLAPSSRHYEQYF. For the CDR3, the DNA is TGTGCCAGCAGTGTACTAGCCCCGTCATCTAGACATTACGAGCAGTACTTC.

This chain connects TRBV3-1 (or the pseudogene TRBV3-2) to TRBJ1-2; a weak D match, TRBD1 (6 bases). Germline CDR1 reads LGHDT; CDR2 reads YNNKEL (reference sequence). Trimming shortened V by 4 bases and J by 0 bases, and 15 bases separated the two germline ends. The CDR3 has 16 amino acids. Here the CDR3 reads CASSPNRALTNYGYTF. CDR3 coding DNA: TGTGCCAGCAGCCCAAACAGGGCGTTAACTAACTATGGCTACACCTTC.

V is TRBV7-9 and J is TRBJ2-1; D is unresolved. V lost 5 bases and J lost 9, with 17 bases in between. The CDR3 runs to 14 residues. The germline V gene has CDR1 SEHNR and CDR2 FQNEAQ (reference sequence). CDR3 DNA: TGTGCCAGCAGCCCCCAGAGGCCTTACGGTGAGCAGTTCTTC. This translates into CASSPQRPYGEQFF.

The chain joins TRBV4-1 to TRBJ1-2; 7 bases match TRBD1. CDR3 size: 14 residues. Germline-derived CDR1 and CDR2 are MGHRA and YSYEKL. The V segment lost 0 bases and the J segment 6 bases; nucleotides outside the gene matches: 4. CDR3 residues: CASSQEGTEDGYTF. For the CDR3, the DNA is TGCGCCAGCAGCCAAGAAGGGACAGAAGATGGCTACACCTTC.

The chain is built from TRBV5-1 and TRBJ2-4, with 13 bases lining up with TRBD2. The CDR3 has 15 residues. The trim removed 2 bases at V and 5 bases at J, leaving 1 base unmatched. Germline V gives CDR1 SGHRS, CDR2 YFSETQ. In DNA, the CDR3 is TGCGCCAGCAGCTTTGGACTAGCGGGGGAAAACATTCAGTACTTC. Its protein product is CASSFGLAGENIQYF.

The chain carries TRBV4-1 and TRBJ2-1, with TRBD1 matching over 9 bases. Germline assignment: CDR1 MGHRA and CDR2 YSYEKL. V lost 1 base to trimming and J lost 9 bases; unmatched junction nucleotides: 13. The CDR3 totals 17 residues. The CDR3 loop reads CASSQVLLGTGSTEQFF. CDR3 DNA: TGCGCCAGCAGCCAAGTGCTGCTCGGGACAGGGTCCACTGAGCAGTTCTTC.

This chain joins TRBV24-1 and TRBJ2-4; D perhaps matches TRBD2 (6 bases). This CDR3 is built from 14 residues. V was trimmed by 5 bases and J by 6 bases, leaving 13 bases between them. Germline V gene data show CDR1 as KGHDR and CDR2 as SFDVKD. CDR3 sequence: CATSGTGTGNIQYF. The DNA of the CDR3 is TGTGCCACCAGTGGAACCGGGACTGGAAACATTCAGTACTTC.

This clone was observed once. The chain has TRBV28 and TRBJ2-2, with unresolved D. V lost 6 bases and J lost 4, with 6 bases in between. Germline CDR1 reads MDHEN; CDR2 reads SYDVKM. The CDR3 contains 12 residues. Here the CDR3 DNA reads TGTGCCAGCAGACAGTTCACCGGGGAGCTGTTTTTT. Residues: CASRQFTGELFF.

The V and J genes are TRBV12-3 or TRBV12-4 and TRBJ1-5; a weak D match, TRBD1 (5 bases). The ends were cut back, 6 bases at V and 6 bases at J, with 9 bases in the middle. CDR3 length: 12 amino acids. The CDR3 bases are TGTGCCAGCAGCCCGGGGGTTCAGCCCCAGCATTTT. This codes for CASSPGVQPQHF.

This clone was recorded once. The chain links TRBV4-1 to TRBJ1-1, with TRBD1 matching 7 bases. The germline V gene encodes CDR1 MGHRA and CDR2 YSYEKL. V lost 0 bases and J lost 6; bases outside the gene matches: 10. The CDR3 totals 16 residues. In DNA, the CDR3 is TGCGCCAGCAGCCAAGATCGACAGGGAGGAAGGGCTGAAGCTTTCTTT. Amino acids: CASSQDRQGGRAEAFF.

The rearrangement uses TRBV21-1 and TRBJ2-7; TRBD1 is the table's D call, not checked against the DNA. TRBV21-1 is described as a pseudogene. The CDR3 has 16 residues. The CDR3 nucleotides read TGTGCCAGCAGCTATATAAACCCCACAGGTCCAATCGAGCAGTACTTC. Translation gives CASSYINPTGPIEQYF.